This entry concerns a single T cell receptor beta chain. Its antigen is currently unknown. Random hexamers were used to reverse transcribe 0.5 to 1 ug of RNA. immunoSEQ multiplex PCR amplified TCR beta CDR3 across 54 Vbeta, 13 Jbeta. TCRdb independently ran MiXCR on the immunoSEQ multiplex PCR reads; one entry per CDR3 protein. Of fewer than 70,000 distinct CDR3 sequences listed, about 95% are singletons. This record belongs to a study of CD8 T cells in Susac syndrome. Study results and caveats: Only a relatively small number of individuals were included in the TCR sequencing and HLA analysis.

Sequencing targeted TCR beta in T cells from blood (CD8+ and CD4+). Matching for age and sex applied to the controls, who were healthy donors. The origin of this receptor is a human donor in good health. Sequencing was carried out using CD8+ T cells from PBMCs.

CDR3 DNA: TGTGCCAGCAGCTTAGGGGGCGGGGGTGCCCTCCAGTATTTT. The encoded protein is CASSLGGGGALQYF. The genes are TRBV7-3 and TRBJ2-3, with a possible D match to TRBD2 (7 bases). This CDR3 region has 14 residues. The ends were cut back, 2 bases at V and 12 bases at J, with 18 bases in the middle. Germline CDR1 reads SGHTA; CDR2 reads FQGTGA.